The next 5 T cell receptor beta chains were all read from a single sample in a study of cytomegalovirus exposure and HLA in healthy donors. PCR amplification relied on 60 Vbeta primers (plus 13 Jbeta primers). Using immunoSEQ multiplex PCR, the repertoire was profiled, and TCRdb retains in-frame clones only, with some absent. The sample contains a few hundred thousand clones, around 90% of which appear only once. The sample consisted of PBMCs. Every receptor here comes from a woman younger than 30 in good health and CMV-seronegative.

This chain joins TRBV5-6 and TRBJ1-6; TRBD1 agrees at 8 bases. The CDR3 loop spans 18 amino acids. V gave up 4 bases and J gave up 0 bases; unmatched junction bases: 9. Germline V gene lookup returns CDR1 SGHDT and CDR2 YYEEEE. The DNA of the CDR3 is TGTGCCAGCAGCCTGCAGGGGGCCCCGAGCTCCTATAATTCACCCCTCCACTTT. This codes for CASSLQGAPSSYNSPLHF.

For the CDR3, the DNA is TGTGCCAGCCGTACATTTGGGGGGGGCAATGAGCAGTTCTTC. Encoded protein: CASRTFGGGNEQFF. V usage is TRBV27 and J usage is TRBJ2-1; TRBD2 matches at 7 bases. Trimming removed 8 bases from V and 6 bases from J; junction bases left unmatched: 10. This CDR3 region has 14 residues. In germline, CDR1 is MNHEY, CDR2 SMNVEV (reference sequence).

V gene TRBV5-1 combines with J gene TRBJ2-1; D remains unclear. Germline V gene data show CDR1 as SGHRS and CDR2 as YFSETQ. V lost 3 bases and J 3 bases, leaving 10 bases between the germline ends. CDR3 length: 14 residues. The CDR3 here is CASSSRGNYNEQFF. In DNA form, the CDR3 reads TGCGCCAGCAGCTCCAGAGGCAACTACAATGAGCAGTTCTTC.

The rearrangement joins TRBV7-3 to TRBJ2-5; 8 bases align to TRBD2. The CDR3 totals 14 residues. Trimming at V came to 4 bases and at J to 4 bases, leaving 5 bases not matched to a gene. From germline, CDR1 is SGHTA and CDR2 FQGTGA. In nucleotides, the CDR3 is TGTGCCAGCAGCTCAGATAGCGGGGCAGAGACCCAGTACTTC. Translation gives CASSSDSGAETQYF.

The V and J genes are TRBV4-1 and TRBJ2-5; perhaps TRBD1 as D (5 bases). The CDR3 spans 15 residues. Germline V CDR1 and CDR2: MGHRA, YSYEKL. V was clipped by 0 bases and J by 1 base, with 9 bases between them. Here the CDR3 DNA reads TGCGCCAGCAGCCAAGATCGAAGGGGCCAAGAGACCCAGTACTTC. This encodes CASSQDRRGQETQYF.